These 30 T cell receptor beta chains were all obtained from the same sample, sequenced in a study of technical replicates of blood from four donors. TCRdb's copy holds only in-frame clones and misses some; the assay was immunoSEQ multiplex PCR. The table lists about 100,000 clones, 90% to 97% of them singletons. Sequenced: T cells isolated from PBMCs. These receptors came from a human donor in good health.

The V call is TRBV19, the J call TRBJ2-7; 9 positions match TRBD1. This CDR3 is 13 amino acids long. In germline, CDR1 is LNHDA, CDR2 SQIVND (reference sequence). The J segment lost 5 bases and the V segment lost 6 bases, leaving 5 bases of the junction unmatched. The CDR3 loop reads CASRKQGAHEQYF. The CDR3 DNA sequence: TGTGCCAGTAGGAAACAGGGGGCCCACGAGCAGTACTTC. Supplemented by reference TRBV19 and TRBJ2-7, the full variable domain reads DGGITQSPKYLFRKEGQNVTLSCEQNLNHDAMYWYRQDPGQGLRLIYYSQIVNDFQKGDIAEGYSVSREKKESFPLTVTSAQKNPTAFYLCASRKQGAHEQYFGPGTRLTVT.

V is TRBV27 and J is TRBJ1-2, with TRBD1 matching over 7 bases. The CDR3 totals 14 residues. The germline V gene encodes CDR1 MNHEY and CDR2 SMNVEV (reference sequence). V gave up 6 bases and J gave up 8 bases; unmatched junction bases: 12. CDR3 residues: CASSRGQMMGGYTF. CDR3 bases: TGTGCCAGCAGCCGGGGACAGATGATGGGGGGCTACACCTTC.

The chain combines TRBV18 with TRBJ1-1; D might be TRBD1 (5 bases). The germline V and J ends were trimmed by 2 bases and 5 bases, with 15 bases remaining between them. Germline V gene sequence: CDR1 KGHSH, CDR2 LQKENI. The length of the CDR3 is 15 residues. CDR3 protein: CASSPDSGGGTEAFF. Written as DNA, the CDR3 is TGTGCCAGCTCACCAGACTCGGGGGGAGGAACTGAAGCTTTCTTT.

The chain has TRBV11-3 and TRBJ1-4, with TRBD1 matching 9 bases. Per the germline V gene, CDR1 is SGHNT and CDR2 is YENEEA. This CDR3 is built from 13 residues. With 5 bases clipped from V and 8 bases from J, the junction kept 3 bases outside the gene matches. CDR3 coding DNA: TGTGCCAGCAGCCGGACAGGGGACGAAAAACTGTTTTTT. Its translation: CASSRTGDEKLFF.

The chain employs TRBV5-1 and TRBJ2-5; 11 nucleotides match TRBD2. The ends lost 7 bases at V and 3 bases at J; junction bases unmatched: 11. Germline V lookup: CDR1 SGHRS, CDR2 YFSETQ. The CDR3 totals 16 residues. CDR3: CASRMGGTSGEETQYF. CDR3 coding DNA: TGCGCCAGCCGGATGGGCGGGACTAGCGGAGAAGAGACCCAGTACTTC.

In DNA form, the CDR3 reads TGTGCCAGTCACGGTGGAGGGACGGACTATTTGTTTTTT. Its translation: CASHGGGTDYLFF. V usage is TRBV6-1 and J usage is TRBJ1-4, with D tentatively TRBD1 (5 bases). With 9 bases removed from V and 15 bases from J, the gap between germline ends came to 23 bases. The CDR3 spans 13 residues. Germline V gene lookup returns CDR1 MNHNS and CDR2 SASEGT.

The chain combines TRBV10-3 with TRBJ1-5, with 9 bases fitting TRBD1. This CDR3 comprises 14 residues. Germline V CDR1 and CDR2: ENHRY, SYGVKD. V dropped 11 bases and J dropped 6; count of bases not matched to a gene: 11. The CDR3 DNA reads TGTGCCGTCGAGGAAACAGGGGGCAGTCAGCCCCAGCATTTT. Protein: CAVEETGGSQPQHF.

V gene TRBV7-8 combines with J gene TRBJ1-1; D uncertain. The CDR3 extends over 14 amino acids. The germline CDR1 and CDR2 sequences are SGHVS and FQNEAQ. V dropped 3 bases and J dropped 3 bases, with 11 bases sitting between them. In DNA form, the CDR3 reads TGTGCCAGCAGCTTCTGGTGGCAGGACACTGAAGCTTTCTTT. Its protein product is CASSFWWQDTEAFF.

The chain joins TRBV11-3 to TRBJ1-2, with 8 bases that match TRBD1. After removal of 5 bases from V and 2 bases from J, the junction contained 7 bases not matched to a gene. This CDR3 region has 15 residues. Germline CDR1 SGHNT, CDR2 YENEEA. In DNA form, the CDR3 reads TGTGCCAGCAGCAGCCTGACAGGGGCCAACTATGGCTACACCTTC. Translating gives CASSSLTGANYGYTF.

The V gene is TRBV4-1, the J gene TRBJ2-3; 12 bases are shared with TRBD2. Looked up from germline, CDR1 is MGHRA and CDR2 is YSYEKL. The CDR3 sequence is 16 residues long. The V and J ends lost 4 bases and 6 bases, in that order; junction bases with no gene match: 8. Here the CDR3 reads CASSPRLAGVRDTQYF. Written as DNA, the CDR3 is TGCGCCAGCAGCCCTAGACTAGCGGGAGTTAGGGATACGCAGTATTTT.

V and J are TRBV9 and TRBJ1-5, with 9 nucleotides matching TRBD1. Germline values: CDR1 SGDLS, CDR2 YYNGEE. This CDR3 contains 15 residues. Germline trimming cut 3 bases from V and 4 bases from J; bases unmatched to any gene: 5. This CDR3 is CASSAGTGPNQPQHF. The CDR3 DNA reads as TGTGCCAGCAGCGCCGGGACAGGGCCGAATCAGCCCCAGCATTTT.

CDR3 coding DNA: TGCAGTGCTAGAACCAACAAAGGCTACACCTTC. This sequence encodes CSARTNKGYTF. The chain uses TRBV20-1 and TRBJ1-2, with no clear D. This CDR3 spans 11 amino acids. V was trimmed by 2 bases and J by 8 bases, leaving 9 bases between them. CDR1 and CDR2 (germline): DFQATT, SNEGSKA (reference sequence).

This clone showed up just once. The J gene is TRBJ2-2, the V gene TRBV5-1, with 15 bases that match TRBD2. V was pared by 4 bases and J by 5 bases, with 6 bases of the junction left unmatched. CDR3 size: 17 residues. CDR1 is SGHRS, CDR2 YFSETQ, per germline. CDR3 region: CASSRGLAGGSTGELFF. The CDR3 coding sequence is TGCGCCAGCAGCAGGGGACTAGCGGGAGGAAGTACCGGGGAGCTGTTTTTT.

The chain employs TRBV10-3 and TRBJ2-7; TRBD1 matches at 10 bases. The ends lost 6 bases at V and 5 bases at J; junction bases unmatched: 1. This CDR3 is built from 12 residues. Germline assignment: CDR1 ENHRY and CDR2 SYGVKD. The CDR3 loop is CAIRTGGHEQYF. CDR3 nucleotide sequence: TGTGCCATCAGGACAGGGGGCCACGAGCAGTACTTC.

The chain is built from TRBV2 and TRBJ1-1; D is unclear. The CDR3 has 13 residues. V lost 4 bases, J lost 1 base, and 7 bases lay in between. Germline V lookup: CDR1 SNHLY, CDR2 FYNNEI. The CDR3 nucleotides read TGTGCCAGCAGTGTCAACAAGAACACTGAAGCTTTCTTT. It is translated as CASSVNKNTEAFF.

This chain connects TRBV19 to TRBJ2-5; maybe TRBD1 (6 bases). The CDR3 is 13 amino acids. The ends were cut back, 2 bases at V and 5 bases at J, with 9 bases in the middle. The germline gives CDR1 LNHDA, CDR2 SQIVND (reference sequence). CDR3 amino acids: CASSIQGMETQYF. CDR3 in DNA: TGTGCCAGTAGTATACAGGGGATGGAGACCCAGTACTTC.

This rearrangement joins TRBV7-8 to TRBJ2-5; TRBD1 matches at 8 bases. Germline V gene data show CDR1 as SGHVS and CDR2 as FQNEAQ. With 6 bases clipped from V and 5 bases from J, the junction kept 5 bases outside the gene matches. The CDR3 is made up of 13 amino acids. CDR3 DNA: TGTGCCAGCAGTTTGACAGGGGTGGAGACCCAGTACTTC. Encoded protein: CASSLTGVETQYF. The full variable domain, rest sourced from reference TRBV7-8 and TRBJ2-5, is GAGVSQSPRYKVAKRGQDVALRCDPISGHVSLFWYQQALGQGPEFLTYFQNEAQLDKSGLPSDRFFAERPEGSVSTLKIQRTQQEDSAVYLCASSLTGVETQYFGPGTRLLVL.

CDR3 in DNA: TGTGCCAGCAGTTCTAGCGGGAGCACCGGGGAGCTGTTTTTT. Amino acid sequence: CASSSSGSTGELFF. This chain uses TRBV7-9 with TRBJ2-2, with 10 bases matching TRBD2. The V and J ends lost 6 bases and 4 bases, in that order; junction bases with no gene match: 2. CDR1 and CDR2 (germline): SEHNR, FQNEAQ (reference sequence). The CDR3 runs to 14 residues.

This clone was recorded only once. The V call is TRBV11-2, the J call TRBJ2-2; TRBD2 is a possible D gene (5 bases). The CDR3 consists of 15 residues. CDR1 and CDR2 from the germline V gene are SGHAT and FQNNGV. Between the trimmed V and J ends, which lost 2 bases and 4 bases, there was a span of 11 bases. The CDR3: CASSLSLAITGELFF. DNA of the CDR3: TGTGCCAGCAGCTTATCCCTAGCTATCACCGGGGAGCTGTTTTTT.

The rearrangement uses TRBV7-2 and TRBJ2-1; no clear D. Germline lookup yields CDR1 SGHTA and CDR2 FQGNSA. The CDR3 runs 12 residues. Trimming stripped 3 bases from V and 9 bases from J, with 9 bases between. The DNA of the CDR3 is TGTGCCAGCAGCTTTTATGAGGCTGAGCAGTTCTTC. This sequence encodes CASSFYEAEQFF.

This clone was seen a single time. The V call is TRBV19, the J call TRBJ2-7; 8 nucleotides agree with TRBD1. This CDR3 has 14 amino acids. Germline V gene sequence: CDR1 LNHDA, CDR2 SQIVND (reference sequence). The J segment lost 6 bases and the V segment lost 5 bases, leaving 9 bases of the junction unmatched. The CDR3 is CASSQRDRRSEQYF. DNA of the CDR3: TGTGCCAGTAGTCAACGGGACAGGCGGTCCGAGCAGTACTTC.

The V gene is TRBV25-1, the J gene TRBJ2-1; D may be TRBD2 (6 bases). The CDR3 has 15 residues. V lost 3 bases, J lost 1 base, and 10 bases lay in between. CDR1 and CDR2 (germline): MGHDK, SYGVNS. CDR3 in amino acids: CASSEVGGSYNEQFF. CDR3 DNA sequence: TGTGCCAGCAGTGAGGTGGGAGGTTCCTACAATGAGCAGTTCTTC.

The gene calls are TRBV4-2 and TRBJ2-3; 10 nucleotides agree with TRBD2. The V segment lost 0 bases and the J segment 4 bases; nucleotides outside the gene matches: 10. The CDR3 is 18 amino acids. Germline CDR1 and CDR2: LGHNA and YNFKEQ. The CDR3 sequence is CASSQDHTSGAVADTQYF. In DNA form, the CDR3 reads TGTGCCAGCAGCCAAGACCATACTAGCGGGGCGGTCGCAGATACGCAGTATTTT.

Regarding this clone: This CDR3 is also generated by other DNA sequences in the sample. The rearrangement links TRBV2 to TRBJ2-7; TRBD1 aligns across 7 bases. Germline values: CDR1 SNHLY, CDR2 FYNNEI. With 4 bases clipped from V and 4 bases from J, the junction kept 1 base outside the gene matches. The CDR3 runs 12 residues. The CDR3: CASSVTGYEQYF. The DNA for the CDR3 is TGTGCCAGCAGTGTGACAGGGTACGAGCAGTACTTC.

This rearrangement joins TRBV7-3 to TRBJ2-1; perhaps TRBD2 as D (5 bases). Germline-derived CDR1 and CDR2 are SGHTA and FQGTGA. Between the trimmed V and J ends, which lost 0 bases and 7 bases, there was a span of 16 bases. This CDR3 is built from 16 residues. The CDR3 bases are TGTGCCAGCAGCTTAACCGCGACTAACTTTTTGAATGAGCAGTTCTTC. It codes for CASSLTATNFLNEQFF.

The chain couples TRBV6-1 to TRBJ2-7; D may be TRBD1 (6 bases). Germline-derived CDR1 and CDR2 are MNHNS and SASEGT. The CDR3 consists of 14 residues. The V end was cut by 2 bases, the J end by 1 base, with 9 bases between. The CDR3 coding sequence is TGTGCCAGCAGTGAACGTGACAGGTCCTACGAGCAGTACTTC. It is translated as CASSERDRSYEQYF.

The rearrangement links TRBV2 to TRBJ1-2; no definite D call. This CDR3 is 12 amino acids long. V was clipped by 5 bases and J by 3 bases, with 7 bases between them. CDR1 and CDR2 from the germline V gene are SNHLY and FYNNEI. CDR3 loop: CASSRQDYGYTF. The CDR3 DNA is TGTGCCAGCAGTCGGCAGGACTATGGCTACACCTTC.

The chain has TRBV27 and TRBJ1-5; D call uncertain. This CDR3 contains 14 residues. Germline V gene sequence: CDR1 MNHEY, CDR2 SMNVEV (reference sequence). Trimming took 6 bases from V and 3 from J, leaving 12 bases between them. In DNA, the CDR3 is TGTGCCAGCAGACTAGCTGGATCCAATCAGCCCCAGCATTTT. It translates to CASRLAGSNQPQHF.

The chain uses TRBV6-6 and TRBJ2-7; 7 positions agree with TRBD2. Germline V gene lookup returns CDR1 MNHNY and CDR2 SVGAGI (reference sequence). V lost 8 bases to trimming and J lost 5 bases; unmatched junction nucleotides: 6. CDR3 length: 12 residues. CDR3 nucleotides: TGTGCCAGCTCTCGGGGGGTCCACGAGCAGTACTTC. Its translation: CASSRGVHEQYF.

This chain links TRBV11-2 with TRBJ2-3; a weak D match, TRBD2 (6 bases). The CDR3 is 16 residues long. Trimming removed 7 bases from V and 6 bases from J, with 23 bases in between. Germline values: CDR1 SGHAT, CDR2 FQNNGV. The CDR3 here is CASTHFRGGNQDTQYF. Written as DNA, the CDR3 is TGTGCCAGCACTCACTTCCGGGGAGGTAATCAGGATACGCAGTATTTT.